The entry that follows covers one T cell receptor beta chain sequence. Its antigen is still unknown. Prepared libraries of TCR beta cDNA carried unique molecular identifiers. One entry per CDR3 protein results from TCRdb running MiXCR on the PCR reads. The sample shows some 690,000 distinct CDR3 sequences, 59% of them seen only once. This entry is derived from a study of post-analysis software for immune sequencing data. Turning to the study itself: Included among the disease courses, which were recorded for the cohort, were relapsing-remitting, secondary progressive and progressive-relapsing multiple sclerosis.

Study-wide results and caveats: In patients, roughly 5 TRBV segments were more frequent than in controls, with TRBV5-6, TRBV5-1 and TRBV20-1 among them. Relative to controls, patients with multiple sclerosis showed significantly lower normalized Chao1 diversity.

The germline V and J ends were trimmed by 2 bases and 2 bases, with 10 bases remaining between them. CDR1 is SGHTA, CDR2 FQGNSA, per germline. This CDR3 has 15 residues. The receptor's source is a girl aged 2-10 years with multiple sclerosis. This chain joins TRBV7-2 and TRBJ1-5; D not resolved. The specimen was blood. Here the CDR3 reads CASSLSGEGNQPQHF. The CDR3 coding sequence is TGTGCCAGCAGCTTATCGGGTGAGGGCAATCAGCCCCAGCATTTT.